These 7 T cell receptor beta chains were sequenced from one sample in a study of STAT5B mutations in CD4+ large granular lymphocyte leukemia. Only in-frame clones appear in the TCRdb table, and some are missing; sequencing was by immunoSEQ multiplex PCR. The sample holds about 19,000 clones, about four fifths seen once. The sequenced sample consisted of CD4+ T cells from blood buffy coats. The receptors were sampled from a human donor in good health.

This clone occurred once. The CDR3 sequence is CASSSLSGGLSYEQYF. In DNA, the CDR3 is TGTGCCAGCAGCTCCCTTAGCGGGGGGCTCTCCTACGAGCAGTACTTC. The rearrangement joins TRBV11-2 to TRBJ2-7; 10 bases match TRBD2. With V trimmed by 4 bases and J by 0 bases, 6 bases remained unmatched. The CDR3 runs to 16 residues. Germline CDR1 reads SGHAT; CDR2 reads FQNNGV.

This chain uses TRBV6-5 with TRBJ2-3, with D perhaps assigned TRBD1 or TRBD2 (5 bases each). Trimming shortened V by 6 bases and J by 1 base, and 14 bases separated the two germline ends. The germline gives CDR1 MNHEY, CDR2 SVGAGI. The CDR3 length is 15 residues. CDR3 coding DNA: TGTGCCAGCAGCCCCGGGACGGCCCGCACAGATACGCAGTATTTT. It encodes CASSPGTARTDTQYF.

The chain has TRBV5-4 and TRBJ1-4; 7 nucleotides align to TRBD1. The CDR3 covers 17 residues. The ends lost 0 bases at V and 5 bases at J; junction bases unmatched: 10. Germline-derived CDR1 and CDR2 are SGHNT and YYREEE (reference sequence). The CDR3 nucleotides read TGTGCCAGCAGCTTGGTGACAGGGACTACCCCGAATGAAAAACTGTTTTTT. As protein: CASSLVTGTTPNEKLFF.

J is TRBJ2-1 and V is TRBV6-5; D is possibly TRBD1 or TRBD2 (5 bases each). V was shortened by 5 bases and J by 2 bases, with 13 bases between the two germline ends. This CDR3 has 15 amino acids. CDR1 and CDR2 (germline): MNHEY, SVGAGI. CDR3 DNA sequence: TGTGCCAGCAGTCCGGGGCGGGTTGCCTACAATGAGCAGTTCTTC. Translation: CASSPGRVAYNEQFF.

CDR3 region: CASSLGTGAGANVLTF. The CDR3 DNA reads as TGTGCCAGCTCACTGGGGACAGGGGCTGGGGCCAACGTCCTGACTTTC. V gene TRBV18 combines with J gene TRBJ2-6; 10 bases agree with TRBD1. CDR1 is KGHSH, CDR2 LQKENI, per germline. This CDR3 is built from 16 residues. V shed 4 bases, J shed 2 bases, and the junction held 2 bases outside the gene matches.

The chain couples TRBV5-1 to TRBJ2-5; D is undetermined. The CDR3 has 12 residues. V was cut by 5 bases and J by 2 bases, with 7 bases left in between. Germline V CDR1 and CDR2: SGHRS, YFSETQ. As DNA, the CDR3 is TGCGCCAGCAGAATTCCTCAAGAGACCCAGTACTTC. This encodes CASRIPQETQYF.

In nucleotides, the CDR3 is TGTGCCAGCAGCCAAGAGACGGCTAGGAGTTCACCCCTCCACTTT. Protein product: CASSQETARSSPLHF. The rearrangement uses TRBV14 and TRBJ1-6; D not resolved. CDR1 and CDR2 from the germline V gene are SGHDN and FVKESK. The CDR3 totals 15 residues. V was cut by 0 bases and J by 9 bases, with 12 bases left in between.